The 32 T cell receptor beta chains listed next were all sequenced from one sample in a study of T cell responses to AZD1222 COVID-19 vaccine listed by TCRdb under 2021. The library came from the immunoSEQ multiplex PCR assay. As stored in TCRdb, this immuneACCESS dataset retains in-frame rearrangements with V and J assigned. A fraction of the clones does not appear; measured against another copy, unresolved V genes explain less than half of the discrepancy, and the remainder lacks a known reason. The sample table lists about 110,000 clones, around 80% of them with a count of one. Jointly, the top ten make up approximately 4.6% of the sample. The time point label on this specimen signifies: baseline before first vaccination. The input for sequencing was peripheral blood, taken on day 0 of AZD1222 vaccination. These receptor sequences come from an adult in good health.

The CDR3 spells CATSDWGGQYEGETQYF. The DNA of the CDR3 is TGTGCCACCAGTGATTGGGGGGGACAGTACGAAGGGGAGACCCAGTACTTC. The chain recombines TRBV24-1 with TRBJ2-5; D is tentatively TRBD1 or TRBD2 (7 bases each). Germline CDR1 is KGHDR and CDR2 is SFDVKD. V was pared by 2 bases and J by 5 bases, with 20 bases between. The CDR3 contains 17 residues.

The chain recombines TRBV27 with TRBJ2-7; D is unresolved. Trimming removed 2 bases from V and 3 bases from J, with 8 bases in between. This CDR3 has 13 amino acids. Germline V gene lookup returns CDR1 MNHEY and CDR2 SMNVEV (reference sequence). CDR3 nucleotides: TGTGCCAGCAGTTTACGTATCGGCTACGAGCAGTACTTC. Protein sequence: CASSLRIGYEQYF.

In its sample, this clone was seen a few times. This sequence joins TRBV5-3 and TRBJ2-7, with D possibly called TRBD1 or TRBD2 (6 bases each). TRBV5-3 is filed as an ORF, its function uncertain. The CDR3 totals 15 residues. The ends were cut back, 4 bases at V and 3 bases at J, with 17 bases in the middle. The CDR3 coding sequence is TGTGCCAGAAGCCCGGGGGCGGCAGAACTCTACGAGCAGTACTTC. This gives the protein CARSPGAAELYEQYF.

This clone has more than one count but fewer than ten. The CDR3 DNA follows: TGTGCCAGCAGCAACCGGGGCCAAGAGACCCAGTACTTC. Translating gives CASSNRGQETQYF. The chain recombines TRBV21-1 with TRBJ2-5; TRBD2 is the table's D call, not checked against the DNA. TRBV21-1 is shown as a pseudogene. This CDR3 region has 13 residues.

This clone has a handful of counts. The CDR3 sequence is CASIGRGPRSYGYTF. DNA for the CDR3: TGTGCCAGTATTGGCAGGGGGCCAAGGAGCTATGGCTACACCTTC. This rearrangement joins TRBV19 to TRBJ1-2; 8 bases agree with TRBD1. CDR1 LNHDA and CDR2 SQIVND come from the germline V gene (reference sequence). The CDR3 runs 15 residues. With 7 bases clipped from V and 4 bases from J, the junction kept 11 bases outside the gene matches.

This sequence joins TRBV27 and TRBJ1-5, with unresolved D. With 0 bases removed from V and 2 bases from J, the gap between germline ends came to 14 bases. Germline CDR1 and CDR2: MNHEY and SMNVEV (reference sequence). The CDR3 sequence is 17 residues long. This CDR3 is CASSLSFTAGGNQPQHF. The CDR3 DNA reads TGTGCCAGCAGTTTATCGTTCACAGCAGGCGGCAATCAGCCCCAGCATTTT.

The chain uses TRBV7-9 and TRBJ1-1; a possible D gene is TRBD1 (5 bases). With 3 bases removed from V and 0 bases from J, the gap between germline ends came to 14 bases. The CDR3 covers 16 residues. From germline, CDR1 is SEHNR and CDR2 FQNEAQ (reference sequence). The CDR3 is CASSFSGLPMNTEAFF. The CDR3 DNA is TGTGCCAGCAGCTTCTCGGGACTCCCGATGAACACTGAAGCTTTCTTT.

The chain couples TRBV18 to TRBJ1-1; D not certain. Trimming pared 3 bases from V and 2 bases from J, leaving 4 bases between. This CDR3 has 12 residues. Germline CDR1 KGHSH, CDR2 LQKENI. The CDR3 here is CASSPQNTEAFF. The DNA of the CDR3 is TGTGCCAGCTCACCCCAAAACACTGAAGCTTTCTTT.

This clone appeared a single time. V and J are TRBV5-1 and TRBJ1-3; D unclear. Per germline, CDR1 SGHRS and CDR2 YFSETQ. The CDR3 spans 16 residues. The V end was cut by 0 bases, the J end by 0 bases, with 10 bases between. DNA of the CDR3: TGCGCCAGCAGCTTGGTAGCCGGACCCTCTGGAAACACCATATATTTT. It is translated as CASSLVAGPSGNTIYF.

This clone was seen only once. The V call is TRBV5-1, the J call TRBJ2-3; D may be TRBD2 (5 bases). CDR1 and CDR2 (germline): SGHRS, YFSETQ. Trimming shortened V by 0 bases and J by 5 bases, and 10 bases separated the two germline ends. CDR3 size: 14 residues. CDR3 nucleotide sequence: TGCGCCAGCAGCTTGGGAAAGGGAGTAGATACGCAGTATTTT. Translation: CASSLGKGVDTQYF.

V gene TRBV7-9 combines with J gene TRBJ2-5; D call uncertain. V lost 1 base, J lost 0 bases, and 15 bases lay in between. The germline gives CDR1 SEHNR, CDR2 FQNEAQ (reference sequence). The CDR3 totals 17 residues. The CDR3 DNA is TGTGCCAGCAGCTTAGGGGTCCTGACCCTCAACCAAGAGACCCAGTACTTC. Amino acids: CASSLGVLTLNQETQYF.

In the case of this clone: An end of the junction differs from the germline gene, which may be a read error. V usage is TRBV3-1 (or the pseudogene TRBV3-2) and J usage is TRBJ1-5, with TRBD1 as a possible D gene (6 bases). Germline values: CDR1 LGHDT, CDR2 YNNKEL (reference sequence). The CDR3 spans 12 residues. The CDR3 sequence is CVSSQGGQPQHF. The DNA for the CDR3 is TGTGTCAGCAGCCAAGGGGGTCAGCCCCAGCATTTT.

The count of this clone is one. This chain links TRBV4-1 with TRBJ1-1; 10 bases fit TRBD1. The ends lost 5 bases at V and 4 bases at J; junction bases unmatched: 7. The CDR3 covers 15 residues. CDR1 and CDR2 (germline): MGHRA, YSYEKL. The chain's CDR3 is CASSGTGAGSTEAFF. The CDR3 bases are TGCGCCAGCAGCGGGACAGGGGCGGGTAGCACTGAAGCTTTCTTT.

The J gene is TRBJ2-2, the V gene TRBV3-1 (or the pseudogene TRBV3-2), with no clear D. Germline V CDR1 and CDR2: LGHDT, YNNKEL (reference sequence). Trimming pared 1 base from V and 7 bases from J, leaving 4 bases between. The CDR3 runs to 12 residues. The CDR3 sequence is CASSQVRGELFF. The CDR3 nucleotides are TGTGCCAGCAGCCAAGTACGCGGGGAGCTGTTTTTT.

The CDR3 is CASSGPFQETQYF. Written as DNA, the CDR3 is TGTGCCAGTAGCGGGCCCTTCCAAGAGACCCAGTACTTC. The rearrangement joins TRBV19 to TRBJ2-5; no reliable D call. Germline CDR1 is LNHDA and CDR2 is SQIVND (reference sequence). The germline V and J ends were trimmed by 6 bases and 1 base, with 9 bases remaining between them. The CDR3 has 13 amino acids.

This clone has at least ten counts. The V call is TRBV6-5, the J call TRBJ2-6; D unresolved. Trimming left V 11 bases short and J 3 bases short, with 2 bases between. Germline-derived CDR1 and CDR2 are MNHEY and SVGAGI. The CDR3 runs 10 residues. CDR3: CACGANVLTF. The DNA of the CDR3 is TGTGCCTGTGGGGCCAACGTCCTGACTTTC.

The CDR3 loop is CASVVSGGRRIEAFF. The CDR3 coding sequence is TGTGCCAGCGTTGTCTCAGGGGGAAGGAGGATTGAAGCTTTCTTT. V gene TRBV28 combines with J gene TRBJ1-1; 7 bases map to TRBD1. Trimming at V came to 8 bases and at J to 7 bases, leaving 16 bases not matched to a gene. CDR1 and CDR2 from the germline V gene are MDHEN and SYDVKM. The CDR3 spans 15 residues.

The rearrangement links TRBV5-6 to TRBJ2-2; D perhaps matches TRBD2 (6 bases). V was cut by 1 base and J by 5 bases, with 18 bases left in between. Germline V CDR1 and CDR2: SGHDT, YYEEEE. The CDR3 covers 17 residues. CDR3: CASSLRFLTEGTGELFF. The CDR3 DNA follows: TGTGCCAGCAGCTTGAGATTTCTAACGGAGGGGACCGGGGAGCTGTTTTTT.

The chain couples TRBV19 to TRBJ1-1; possible D gene TRBD1, 5 bases. CDR3 length equals 14 residues. The germline CDR1 and CDR2 sequences are LNHDA and SQIVND (reference sequence). The V and J ends lost 6 bases and 4 bases respectively, with 15 bases between them. As DNA, the CDR3 is TGTGCCAGTAGAGGGCAGGGCGGTTTCACTGAAGCTTTCTTT. It encodes CASRGQGGFTEAFF. Drawing the rest from reference TRBV19 and TRBJ1-1, the complete variable domain is DGGITQSPKYLFRKEGQNVTLSCEQNLNHDAMYWYRQDPGQGLRLIYYSQIVNDFQKGDIAEGYSVSREKKESFPLTVTSAQKNPTAFYLCASRGQGGFTEAFFGQGTRLTVV.

There are a few counts of this clone. The CDR3 loop is CASSQEWGQGYYEQYF. The CDR3, as DNA: TGCGCCAGCAGCCAAGAGTGGGGACAGGGGTACTACGAGCAGTACTTC. The V and J genes are TRBV4-3 and TRBJ2-7; 10 positions agree with TRBD1. Trimming at V came to 0 bases and at J to 3 bases, leaving 5 bases not matched to a gene. There are 16 residues in the CDR3. Germline V gene data show CDR1 as LGHNA and CDR2 as YSLEER.

J is TRBJ2-1 and V is TRBV9; possibly TRBD1 for D (5 bases). CDR1 and CDR2 from the germline V gene are SGDLS and YYNGEE. Trimming pared 4 bases from V and 10 bases from J, leaving 18 bases between. The CDR3 length is 14 residues. CDR3 loop: CASSPGQGFGEQFF. The CDR3 nucleotides read TGTGCCAGCAGCCCTGGACAAGGTTTTGGCGAGCAGTTCTTC.

V gene TRBV21-1 combines with J gene TRBJ1-5; TRBD1, the table's D call, was not compared with the DNA. TRBV21-1 is a recognized pseudogene. There are 17 residues in the CDR3. CDR3 nucleotides: TGTGCCAGCAGCAAAACAAGAGGGACACCTCGCAATCAGCCCCAGCATTTT. This codes for CASSKTRGTPRNQPQHF.

This rearrangement joins TRBV7-2 to TRBJ1-2, with no clear D. Germline-derived CDR1 and CDR2 are SGHTA and FQGNSA. Trimming removed 1 base at V and 2 bases at J, with 11 bases between. The CDR3 has 15 residues. The DNA of the CDR3 is TGTGCCAGCAGCTTAGGGCTGAGGCAGAACTATGGCTACACCTTC. Encoded protein: CASSLGLRQNYGYTF.

V gene TRBV28 combines with J gene TRBJ2-1, with D uncertain. V lost 6 bases, J lost 0 bases, and 15 bases lay in between. The CDR3 covers 16 residues. CDR1 is MDHEN and CDR2 is SYDVKM in the germline V gene. Written as DNA, the CDR3 is TGTGCCAGCAGCCGCCTTGGGCAGAGCTCCTACAATGAGCAGTTCTTC. It yields the protein CASSRLGQSSYNEQFF.

This clone is a singleton in its sample. The chain joins TRBV5-1 to TRBJ1-6, with 9 bases fitting TRBD1. J gave up 9 bases and V 1 base, and 14 bases lay outside the gene matches. Germline V gene lookup returns CDR1 SGHRS and CDR2 YFSETQ. There are 18 residues in the CDR3. The CDR3 region is CASSLNIPGQGSASPLHF. CDR3 coding DNA: TGCGCCAGCAGCTTGAACATCCCGGGACAGGGATCGGCTTCACCCCTCCACTTT.

This clone was recorded a few times. This sequence joins TRBV19 and TRBJ2-7; D tentatively fits TRBD1 or TRBD2 (5 bases each). V lost 3 bases to trimming and J lost 2 bases, with 11 bases between them. Germline V gene lookup returns CDR1 LNHDA and CDR2 SQIVND (reference sequence). This CDR3 comprises 14 residues. CDR3: CASSMRDGPYEQYF. The CDR3 DNA reads TGTGCCAGTAGTATGAGGGACGGGCCCTACGAGCAGTACTTC.

This clone was observed a single time. V gene TRBV4-1 combines with J gene TRBJ2-7; 9 bases line up with TRBD2. With 4 bases clipped from V and 5 bases from J, the junction kept 9 bases outside the gene matches. Germline lookup yields CDR1 MGHRA and CDR2 YSYEKL. The CDR3 is 15 amino acids. The CDR3 region has the DNA TGCGCCAGCAGCCCTGCCCTAGCGGGACAACACGAGCAGTACTTC. The encoded protein is CASSPALAGQHEQYF.

The gene calls are TRBV28 and TRBJ1-2; TRBD1 might be the D (6 bases). From germline, CDR1 is MDHEN and CDR2 SYDVKM. The CDR3 loop spans 13 amino acids. Trimming pared 6 bases from V and 8 bases from J, leaving 16 bases between. CDR3 sequence: CASRKRGGKGYTF. The CDR3 DNA follows: TGTGCCAGCAGGAAAAGGGGGGGCAAAGGCTACACCTTC.

This chain links TRBV7-8 with TRBJ1-5; D is unresolved. The CDR3 totals 13 residues. CDR1 and CDR2 (germline): SGHVS, FQNEAQ. V shed 5 bases and J shed 0 bases, with 5 bases lying between them. CDR3 nucleotide sequence: TGTGCCAGCAGCCGAGATAGCAATCAGCCCCAGCATTTT. Protein sequence: CASSRDSNQPQHF.

The chain is built from TRBV6-1 and TRBJ2-7; possibly TRBD2 for D (7 bases). The germline CDR1 and CDR2 sequences are MNHNS and SASEGT. The CDR3 covers 18 residues. V shed 2 bases and J shed 5 bases, with 25 bases lying between them. Here the CDR3 reads CASSELGVSGAGAHEQYF. The CDR3 nucleotides are TGTGCCAGCAGTGAACTTGGGGTTTCAGGGGCGGGAGCCCACGAGCAGTACTTC.

For this clone: The same CDR3 is also encoded by other DNA sequences in this sample. The rearrangement links TRBV5-1 to TRBJ2-5; possible D gene TRBD2, 5 bases. CDR1 is SGHRS, CDR2 YFSETQ, per germline. This CDR3 comprises 13 residues. V was shortened by 0 bases and J by 5 bases, with 8 bases between the two germline ends. The CDR3 sequence is CASSLGTQETQYF. The DNA for the CDR3 is TGCGCCAGCAGCTTGGGGACTCAGGAGACCCAGTACTTC.

V is TRBV5-1 and J is TRBJ1-2, with D possibly matching TRBD1 (6 bases). Trimming left V 4 bases short and J 7 bases short, with 23 bases between. CDR3 length: 16 residues. Germline loops: CDR1 SGHRS, CDR2 YFSETQ. The CDR3 DNA is TGCGCCAGCAGCCGCAGGGGCGATCCCGATTTGGGTGGCTACACCTTC. It yields the protein CASSRRGDPDLGGYTF.